The 15 T cell receptor beta chains in this list originate from one sample, sequenced in a study of blood T cell repertoires in COVID-19 (dated by TCRdb to 2019 to 2021). Preparation of the library involved the immunoSEQ multiplex PCR assay. In its TCRdb copy, this immuneACCESS table keeps in-frame sequences only and misses some clones. Where compared with another copy, unresolved V genes explain less than half of these, and the others have no known cause. The sample has over 100,000 clones on record, 70% to 85% of them singletons. The ten largest clones represent 12% of the sample. Sequenced input: peripheral blood. The receptors shown here come from a woman aged 60-75 years with acute or convalescent COVID-19.

This sequence joins TRBV3-1 (or the pseudogene TRBV3-2) and TRBJ1-2; 8 bases match TRBD1. V dropped 1 base and J dropped 2; count of bases not matched to a gene: 0. Germline V CDR1 and CDR2: LGHDT, YNNKEL (reference sequence). The CDR3 is 14 residues long. CDR3 sequence: CASSQGTGNYGYTF. CDR3 coding DNA: TGTGCCAGCAGCCAAGGGACAGGGAACTATGGCTACACCTTC.

The chain is built from TRBV5-6 and TRBJ1-1, with 8 bases identical to TRBD1. V shed 3 bases, J shed 1 base, and the junction held 5 bases outside the gene matches. This CDR3 is 15 amino acids long. Germline values: CDR1 SGHDT, CDR2 YYEEEE. DNA of the CDR3: TGTGCCAGCAGCTCCCCGGGACAGGAGAACACTGAAGCTTTCTTT. Its protein product is CASSSPGQENTEAFF.

The V and J genes are TRBV21-1 and TRBJ1-2. TRBV21-1 is assigned pseudogene status. This CDR3 has 12 residues. The CDR3 is CASSNPPEGYTF. Written as DNA, the CDR3 is TGTGCCAGCAGCAACCCGCCGGAGGGCTACACCTTC.

The gene calls are TRBV9 and TRBJ1-6; the match to TRBD1 covers 8 bases. The ends lost 2 bases at V and 4 bases at J; junction bases unmatched: 2. CDR3 length equals 15 residues. The germline V gene has CDR1 SGDLS and CDR2 YYNGEE. The CDR3 loop reads CASSVGQGYNSPLHF. CDR3 DNA sequence: TGTGCCAGCAGCGTTGGACAGGGTTATAATTCACCCCTCCACTTT. Drawing the rest from reference TRBV9 and TRBJ1-6, the complete variable domain is DSGVTQTPKHLITATGQRVTLRCSPRSGDLSVYWYQQSLDQGLQFLIQYYNGEERAKGNILERFSAQQFPDLHSELNLSSLELGDSALYFCASSVGQGYNSPLHFGNGTRLTVT.

The CDR3 loop is CAISESRDSSYTF. CDR3 in DNA: TGTGCCATCAGTGAATCCCGGGACAGTTCCTACACCTTC. V and J are TRBV10-3 and TRBJ1-2; TRBD1 matches at 7 bases. The germline V gene encodes CDR1 ENHRY and CDR2 SYGVKD. V was clipped by 3 bases and J by 10 bases; unmatched bases: 8. CDR3 length equals 13 residues.

This chain joins TRBV6-2 or TRBV6-3 and TRBJ2-3; 7 nucleotides align to TRBD2. The CDR3 spans 14 residues. V gave up 6 bases and J gave up 4 bases; unmatched junction bases: 7. Germline V gives CDR1 MNHEY, CDR2 SVGEGT. The chain's CDR3 is CASSRAGISDTQYF. CDR3 sequence (DNA): TGTGCCAGCAGCAGAGCGGGGATATCAGATACGCAGTATTTT.

This chain connects TRBV24-1 to TRBJ2-2; 10 nucleotides line up with TRBD1. The CDR3 runs to 15 residues. V trimming: 4 bases; J trimming: 4 bases; junction bases outside the gene matches: 2. Germline V CDR1 and CDR2: KGHDR, SFDVKD. This CDR3 reads CATSDWTGGTGELFF. In DNA form, the CDR3 reads TGTGCCACCAGTGACTGGACAGGGGGCACCGGGGAGCTGTTTTTT.

J is TRBJ1-5 and V is TRBV19; tentative D call: TRBD1 (5 bases). The CDR3 covers 13 residues. Germline CDR1 is LNHDA and CDR2 is SQIVND (reference sequence). V gave up 3 bases and J gave up 8 bases, with 11 bases separating them. The DNA for the CDR3 is TGTGCCAGTAGTATTAACGGAGGGGAGCCCCAGCATTTT. Encoded protein: CASSINGGEPQHF.

This clone turned up a few times. V is TRBV4-1 and J is TRBJ2-1; D might be TRBD2 (6 bases). Trimming pared 1 base from V and 8 bases from J, leaving 21 bases between. The CDR3 has 17 residues. Germline V CDR1 and CDR2: MGHRA, YSYEKL. CDR3 sequence: CASSQGKPGVIVHEQFF. The CDR3 nucleotides read TGCGCCAGCAGCCAAGGGAAGCCGGGGGTAATTGTGCATGAGCAGTTCTTC.

This sequence joins TRBV27 and TRBJ1-1, with 8 nucleotides matching TRBD1. This CDR3 has 14 amino acids. J lost 5 bases, V lost 7 bases, and 9 bases had no gene match. Germline CDR1 reads MNHEY; CDR2 reads SMNVEV (reference sequence). In DNA, the CDR3 is TGTGCCAGCAAATCCCAGGGGGCAGGGACTGAAGCTTTCTTT. Protein sequence: CASKSQGAGTEAFF.

J is TRBJ1-2 and V is TRBV11-2; D is uncertain. Germline lookup yields CDR1 SGHAT and CDR2 FQNNGV. The CDR3 extends over 16 amino acids. Deletions cut 2 bases from V and 8 bases from J, with 21 bases between. The CDR3 sequence is CASSLSGIHPPGGYTF. The CDR3, as DNA: TGTGCCAGCAGCTTATCCGGGATTCACCCCCCGGGAGGCTACACCTTC.

This chain links TRBV3-1 (or the pseudogene TRBV3-2) with TRBJ2-2, with unresolved D. CDR3 length: 16 amino acids. V lost 4 bases to trimming and J lost 1 base, with 13 bases between them. CDR1 is LGHDT, CDR2 YNNKEL, per germline (reference sequence). The CDR3 DNA sequence: TGTGCCAGCAGCCCCAGACAAAAAGGGAACACCGGGGAGCTGTTTTTT. Translation gives CASSPRQKGNTGELFF.

The rearrangement joins TRBV6-5 to TRBJ1-3; D gene uncertain. CDR3 size: 12 residues. Germline CDR1 is MNHEY and CDR2 is SVGAGI. Between the trimmed V and J ends, which lost 8 bases and 0 bases, there was a span of 5 bases. Here the CDR3 DNA reads TGTGCCAGCGTAGACTCTGGAAACACCATATATTTT. This gives the protein CASVDSGNTIYF.

The genes are TRBV29-1 and TRBJ2-3, with TRBD1 as a possible D gene (5 bases). CDR1 and CDR2 from the germline V gene are SQVTM and ANQGSEA. The CDR3 spans 13 residues. With 6 bases removed from V and 6 bases from J, the gap between germline ends came to 16 bases. CDR3 in amino acids: CSVTRGPRDTQYF. CDR3 sequence (DNA): TGCAGCGTAACAAGGGGTCCAAGGGATACGCAGTATTTT.

With regard to this clone: Here the CDR3 omits its conserved ending phenylalanine or tryptophan, so a read error is the likely source. Because the CDR3's place on the DNA is in doubt, the DNA is left out and the CDR3 is given as listed by TCRdb. This chain joins TRBV2 and TRBJ1-4. The germline V gene encodes CDR1 SNHLY and CDR2 FYNNEI. A total of 12 residues make up the CDR3, ends included. The CDR3 sequence: CASTREGAAVVS.